Listed below are T cell receptor beta chains from one sample, sequenced in a study of shared clonotypes between healthy human individuals. The method was immunoSEQ multiplex PCR; TCRdb's version includes in-frame clones alone and lacks a portion of them. The top ten clones hold 1% to 1.3% of a sample with around 2,000,000 clones, over 85% of them seen once. The sequenced sample consisted of naive CD8+ T cells sorted from blood. Receptors were obtained from a man aged 18-30 years in good health. CDR3s include the opening cysteine and the closing phenylalanine or tryptophan. A D gene is named only where the DNA matches it firmly. Clone size is not always given. Where it is, it says once, few, many or a class for expanded clones.

v_gene	abundance	d_gene	j_gene	CDR3nt	CDR3aa
TRBV6-1	once	NA	TRBJ2-1	TGTGCCAGCAGTGACCCCAGGGGGGGGCCGGAATACAATGAGCAGTTCTTC	CASSDPRGGPEYNEQFF
TRBV4-1	NA	TRBD2	TRBJ2-1	TGCGCCAGCAGCCAAGAGGGGGGGTCCTACAATGAGCAGTTCTTC	CASSQEGGSYNEQFF
TRBV7-9	once	NA	TRBJ2-7	TGTGCCAGCAGCTCCCGGGACACCTACGAGCAGTACTTC	CASSSRDTYEQYF
TRBV11-2	NA	NA	TRBJ2-7	TGTGCCAGCAGCTCCGCGCCGGGCCCTTACGAGCAGTACTTC	CASSSAPGPYEQYF
TRBV5-6	once	NA	TRBJ1-5	TGTGCCAGCAGCCTAGGACTGGTTCAGCCCCAGCATTTT	CASSLGLVQPQHF
TRBV2	NA	TRBD2	TRBJ2-1	TGTGCCAGCCTTACTAGTAGCGGGGTCTCCTACAATGAGCAGTTCTTC	CASLTSSGVSYNEQFF
TRBV4-3	NA	NA	TRBJ1-2	TGCGCCAGCAGCCAAGGAGGGGTCGACGGTGGCTACACCTTC	CASSQGGVDGGYTF
TRBV4-1	NA	TRBD1	TRBJ1-1	TGCGCCAGCAGCCAAAAGACAGGGAGCACTGAAGCTTTCTTT	CASSQKTGSTEAFF
TRBV19	NA	NA	TRBJ2-1	TGTGCCAGTGCCGCGGGGTCCTACAATGAGCAGTTCTTC	CASAAGSYNEQFF
TRBV2	NA	NA	TRBJ2-2	TGTGCCAGCAGCGGATTAGTTATCGGGGAGCTGTTTTTT	CASSGLVIGELFF
TRBV10-1	NA	TRBD1	TRBJ1-1	TGCGCCAGCACAGGGGGGGAGACTGAAGCTTTCTTT	CASTGGETEAFF
TRBV6-5	once	NA	TRBJ2-1	TGTGCCAGCACGTGGGGGGGCGGAAATGAGCAGTTCTTC	CASTWGGGNEQFF
TRBV29-1	NA	NA	TRBJ1-1	TGCAGCGTTACACAGGGTCCCTCTATGAACACTGAAGCTTTCTTT	CSVTQGPSMNTEAFF
TRBV11-3	NA	NA	TRBJ2-5	TGTGCCAGCAGCTCGCGGACCGAGTCTCAAGAGACCCAGTACTTC	CASSSRTESQETQYF
TRBV5-6	few	NA	TRBJ1-5	TGTGCCAGCAGCTCGTCAGGGGAGGGCAATCAGCCCCAGCATTTT	CASSSSGEGNQPQHF
TRBV29-1	once	NA	TRBJ2-1	TGCAGCGCCTCCGACTACAATGAGCAGTTCTTC	CSASDYNEQFF
TRBV9	NA	NA	TRBJ1-1	TGTGCCAGCAGCGTGATAGCGAACACTGAAGCTTTCTTT	CASSVIANTEAFF
TRBV5-6	NA	NA	TRBJ2-7	TGTGCCAGCAGCTTGGGACAGGATTCCTCCTACGAGCAGTACTTC	CASSLGQDSSYEQYF
TRBV27	NA	TRBD1	TRBJ1-5	TGTGCCAGCAGTTTATTAGGGGGCGGGCAGCCCCAGCATTTT	CASSLLGGGQPQHF
TRBV10-3	NA	TRBD1	TRBJ1-6	TGTGCCACTTCTCAGGGGACAGGGATTTCACCCCTCCACTTT	CATSQGTGISPLHF
TRBV5-8	NA	NA	TRBJ2-2	TGTGCCAGCAGCTTGGTGGATAACACCGGGGAGCTGTTTTTT	CASSLVDNTGELFF
TRBV7-9	NA	TRBD1	TRBJ2-5	TGTGCCAGCAGCTTAGCGGTGGGACAGAAGGAGACCCAGTACTTC	CASSLAVGQKETQYF
TRBV27	NA	TRBD1	TRBJ2-7	TGTGCCAGCAACACCGGGACAGGGCTCTCCTACGAGCAGTACTTC	CASNTGTGLSYEQYF
TRBV10-3	NA	TRBD1	TRBJ2-2	TGTGCCATCAGTGAAGACAGGGTAGGCACCGGGGAGCTGTTTTTT	CAISEDRVGTGELFF
TRBV29-1	NA	TRBD1	TRBJ2-7	TGCAGCGTTGAGGGGACAGGGCGTATGAACGAGCAGTACTTC	CSVEGTGRMNEQYF
TRBV4-3	NA	NA	TRBJ2-7	TGCGCCAGCAGCCTGACAGAGTACTACGAGCAGTACTTC	CASSLTEYYEQYF
TRBV27	NA	NA	TRBJ1-5	TGTGCCAGCAGTTCCTCTTCGGGAGATCAGCCCCAGCATTTT	CASSSSSGDQPQHF
TRBV14	NA	NA	TRBJ1-1	TGTGCCAGCAGCCAGGTGTCAGTCTTGGAAGCTTTCTTT	CASSQVSVLEAFF
TRBV4-1	NA	TRBD2	TRBJ2-7	TGCGCCAGCAGCCAAGAACGCGCGGGAGAGGACTACGAGCAGTACTTC	CASSQERAGEDYEQYF
TRBV5-1	NA	NA	TRBJ2-1	TGCGCCAGCAGCCCAATGGACAGCCTTAGGAGCTCCTACAATGAGCAGTTCTTC	CASSPMDSLRSSYNEQFF
TRBV4-1	NA	NA	TRBJ2-3	TGCGCCAGCAGCCAAGTCCCCCAGCGGGGCACAGATACGCAGTATTTT	CASSQVPQRGTDTQYF
TRBV11-2	NA	TRBD1	TRBJ2-7	TGTGCCAGCAGCTTAGATCGTGGTGGGACAGGGGAGCCCTACGAGCAGTACTTC	CASSLDRGGTGEPYEQYF
TRBV9	once	TRBD2	TRBJ2-5	TGTGCCAGCAGCCATAGCGGGGTCTACCAAGAGACCCAGTACTTC	CASSHSGVYQETQYF
TRBV27	NA	TRBD1	TRBJ2-2	TGTGCCAGCACTCCAGGGGCCGGGACAGGGTCAGGGACCGGGGAGCTGTTTTTT	CASTPGAGTGSGTGELFF
TRBV10-1	NA	NA	TRBJ2-3	TGCGCCAGCAGTGAGGTGAGGTCAGGGACGCAGTATTTT	CASSEVRSGTQYF
TRBV13	NA	NA	TRBJ1-2	TGTGCCAGCAGCTTAGCCGAAGGGATAGAGTTCTATGGCTACACCTTC	CASSLAEGIEFYGYTF
TRBV7-9	NA	TRBD2	TRBJ2-1	TGTGCCAGCAGCTCCGGACTAGGGGTTGAGCAGTTCTTC	CASSSGLGVEQFF
TRBV27	NA	NA	TRBJ1-1	TGTGCCAGCAGTTTACCGGCCCACTGGACCCCCAACACTGAAGCTTTCTTT	CASSLPAHWTPNTEAFF
TRBV6-1	NA	NA	TRBJ1-1	TGTGCCAGCACGGGGCTGAACACTGAAGCTTTCTTT	CASTGLNTEAFF
TRBV11-2	once	TRBD1	TRBJ1-1	TGTGCCAGCAGCTTACCCAACAGGGGGCTTGAAGCTTTCTTT	CASSLPNRGLEAFF
TRBV28	NA	NA	TRBJ1-5	TGTGCCAGCAGTAACCCCGGACAGCATCAGCCCCAGCATTTT	CASSNPGQHQPQHF
TRBV7-8	NA	NA	TRBJ2-2	TGTGCCAGCAGCTTACTATTCGAGAACACCGGGGAGCTGTTTTTT	CASSLLFENTGELFF